This TCR beta chain emerged from a study of blood T cell repertoires in COVID-19. Study overall: The United States, Italy and Spain supplied acute and convalescent COVID-19 samples. Sources were T cells, B-cell-depleted T cells, or PBMCs; the material itself was cDNA or gDNA.

In the source study's methods: Estimates of nucleated cell counts were drawn from the amplification of reference gene primers. Libraries were prepared by immunoSEQ multiplex PCR; TCRdb keeps only in-frame clonotypes and omits some of them. V and J calls and clone size are as listed in that table; D and trimming were resolved from the DNA. Of about 180,000 clones listed, about 75% are singletons. The CDR3 loop spans 13 amino acids. The V end lost 5 bases, the J end lost 4 bases, and 12 bases lay between the germline ends. Germline V gene sequence: CDR1 SSHAT, CDR2 FNYEAQ (reference sequence). The TCR was taken from a woman in her 70s with acute or convalescent COVID-19. The rearrangement links TRBV7-7 to TRBJ2-7, with D possibly matching TRBD1 (5 bases). Sequencing was carried out using peripheral blood. The CDR3 loop is CASSELRGYEQYF. The CDR3 DNA reads TGTGCCAGCAGCGAACTTAGGGGTTACGAGCAGTACTTC.